This T cell receptor beta chain comes out of a study of blood T cells in healthy people across ages. Using a J-beta primer mix together with a sample-barcoded 5' primer, a second PCR was run for 7 to 11 cycles. TCRdb re-analysed the 5' RACE reads in MiXCR, keeping a single row per CDR3 protein. The data contain about 780,000 distinct CDR3 sequences, 46% of them seen just once; the ten biggest clones take up 18%. Russia was home to the donors, healthy Caucasian individuals aged about 6 to 100. Study results and caveats: Both higher diversity and more naive CD4+ cells marked long-lived donors when set against aged donors. Older age went with lower TCR beta diversity per million T cells, in a roughly linear way. Naive T cell percentage showed a strong correlation with the diversity of TCR beta.

This clonotype was observed a single time. Antigen: not known. The CDR3 totals 13 residues. Germline V gives CDR1 MNHNS, CDR2 SASEGT. Trimming stripped 10 bases from V and 6 bases from J, with 15 bases between. This receptor was taken from a man older than 75 in good health. Sequencing was done on a sample of blood. The V and J genes are TRBV6-1 and TRBJ1-4; D possibly corresponds to TRBD1 (6 bases). The CDR3 nucleotides are TGTGCCACCCCAACAGGGAGGGATGAAAAACTGTTTTTT. Amino acids: CATPTGRDEKLFF.